This T cell receptor beta chain was captured in a study of T cell repertoires in cytomegalovirus infection. Comments on this clonotype: Its antigen is unknown.

Each CDR3 protein is one row after TCRdb ran MiXCR on the reads. The sample has 150,000 to 200,000 distinct CDR3 sequences; roughly 27% are singletons. Whole-study findings and limits: Dominating the ex vivo response were TCR beta clonotypes that were CMV-specific and HLA-C-restricted.

From germline, CDR1 is SGHRS and CDR2 YFSETQ. The CDR3 spans 14 residues. Trimming removed 7 bases at V and 8 bases at J, with 21 bases between. The chain combines TRBV5-1 with TRBJ1-2; unclear D gene. Source material: PBMCs. The receptor was derived from a human donor in good health (CMV status not recorded). Some clones in this sample may be carry-over from other donors' samples. The CDR3 loop reads CASGETIVGSGYTF. The DNA for the CDR3 is TGCGCCAGCGGGGAGACGATAGTTGGTTCGGGCTACACCTTC.